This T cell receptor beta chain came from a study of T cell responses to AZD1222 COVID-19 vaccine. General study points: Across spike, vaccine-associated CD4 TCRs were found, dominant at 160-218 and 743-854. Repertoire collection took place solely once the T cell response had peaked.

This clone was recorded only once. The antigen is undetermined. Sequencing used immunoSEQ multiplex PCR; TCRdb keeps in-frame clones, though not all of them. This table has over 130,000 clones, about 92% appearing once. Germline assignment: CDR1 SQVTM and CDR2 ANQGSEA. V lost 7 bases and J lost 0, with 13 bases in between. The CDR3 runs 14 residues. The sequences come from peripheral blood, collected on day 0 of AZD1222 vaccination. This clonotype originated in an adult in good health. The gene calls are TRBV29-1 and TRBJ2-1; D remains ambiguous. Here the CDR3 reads CSERRLVSYNEQFF. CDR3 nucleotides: TGCAGCGAAAGAAGACTCGTCTCCTACAATGAGCAGTTCTTC.